The 10 T cell receptor beta chains in this list originate from one sample, sequenced in a study of cytomegalovirus exposure and HLA in healthy donors. The PCR contained 60 Vbeta and 13 Jbeta primers. The protocol was immunoSEQ multiplex PCR, while the TCRdb copy is restricted to in-frame clones and leaves out a portion. The sample has about 200,000 clones; roughly four fifths are singletons. The sequenced sample consisted of PBMCs. These receptors were obtained from a woman aged 40 to 50 in good health and CMV-seronegative.

The gene calls are TRBV4-1 and TRBJ2-7, with TRBD1 matching 8 bases. The CDR3 length is 14 residues. Germline-derived CDR1 and CDR2 are MGHRA and YSYEKL. Trimming took 5 bases from V and 1 from J; bases not matched to a gene: 4. DNA of the CDR3: TGCGCCAGCAGCTTTCGGACAGGGTCCTACGAGCAGTACTTC. The encoded protein is CASSFRTGSYEQYF.

The rearrangement uses TRBV5-1 and TRBJ1-1; D gene unclear. The germline CDR1 and CDR2 sequences are SGHRS and YFSETQ. The CDR3 is made up of 14 amino acids. V was cut by 4 bases and J by 1 base, with 11 bases left in between. The CDR3 is CASSRTLGNTEAFF. The DNA for the CDR3 is TGCGCCAGCAGCAGGACTTTGGGGAACACTGAAGCTTTCTTT.

The genes are TRBV5-1 and TRBJ2-5, with D unclear. Trimming left V 5 bases short and J 5 bases short, with 16 bases between. Germline CDR1 and CDR2: SGHRS and YFSETQ. The CDR3 spans 14 residues. The CDR3 DNA is TGCGCCAGCAGTACCTCTCTGCTACCGGAGACCCAGTACTTC. It specifies CASSTSLLPETQYF.

This chain connects TRBV9 to TRBJ1-1; 9 bases map to TRBD1. V lost 4 bases, J lost 4 bases, and 5 bases stayed unmatched. CDR3 size: 14 residues. Germline V lookup: CDR1 SGDLS, CDR2 YYNGEE. The CDR3 region is CASSIRQGGTEAFF. CDR3 DNA sequence: TGTGCCAGCAGCATACGACAGGGGGGCACTGAAGCTTTCTTT.

This clone was found a few times. V usage is TRBV6-4 and J usage is TRBJ2-1; 7 positions agree with TRBD2. V gave up 4 bases and J gave up 5 bases; unmatched junction bases: 5. Looked up from germline, CDR1 is MRHNA and CDR2 is SNTAGT. This CDR3 has 14 amino acids. CDR3 residues: CASSGTGGHNEQFF. The DNA of the CDR3 is TGTGCCAGCAGTGGGACGGGAGGTCACAATGAGCAGTTCTTC.

This clone was counted only a few times. Other DNA sequences of this sample code for an identical CDR3. V gene TRBV9 combines with J gene TRBJ1-2; D possibly corresponds to TRBD1 (6 bases). Germline lookup yields CDR1 SGDLS and CDR2 YYNGEE. V lost 4 bases and J lost 4, with 11 bases in between. The CDR3 has 13 residues. CDR3 residues: CASSLDRSYGYTF. As DNA, the CDR3 is TGTGCCAGCAGCCTCGACAGGAGCTATGGCTACACCTTC.

The chain is built from TRBV10-3 and TRBJ2-1; 7 positions match TRBD1. This CDR3 has 15 residues. V was pared by 6 bases and J by 5 bases, with 10 bases of the junction left unmatched. CDR1 and CDR2 from the germline V gene are ENHRY and SYGVKD. The CDR3 coding sequence is TGTGCCATCAGGGGACAGAACCCACAGAACAATGAGCAGTTCTTC. This gives the protein CAIRGQNPQNNEQFF.

J is TRBJ1-4 and V is TRBV11-1; a possible D gene is TRBD1 (6 bases). There are 15 residues in the CDR3. Germline-derived CDR1 and CDR2 are SGHAT and FQDESV (reference sequence). V gave up 4 bases and J gave up 6 bases, with 15 bases separating them. The CDR3, as DNA: TGTGCCAGCAGCTCCTGGGCAGGGGCTGATGAAAAACTGTTTTTT. Translation: CASSSWAGADEKLFF.

The V and J genes are TRBV19 and TRBJ1-5, with 7 nucleotides matching TRBD1. From germline, CDR1 is LNHDA and CDR2 SQIVND (reference sequence). After removal of 7 bases from V and 0 bases from J, the junction contained 6 bases not matched to a gene. The CDR3 spans 15 residues. The CDR3 spells CASTRQGYSNQPQHF. CDR3 in DNA: TGTGCCAGTACCAGACAGGGCTATAGCAATCAGCCCCAGCATTTT. Combining the CDR3 with reference TRBV19 and TRBJ1-5 gives the whole variable domain DGGITQSPKYLFRKEGQNVTLSCEQNLNHDAMYWYRQDPGQGLRLIYYSQIVNDFQKGDIAEGYSVSREKKESFPLTVTSAQKNPTAFYLCASTRQGYSNQPQHFGDGTRLSIL.

The chain recombines TRBV28 with TRBJ1-4, with 7 bases fitting TRBD1. This CDR3 has 16 amino acids. V lost 7 bases to trimming and J lost 3 bases; unmatched junction nucleotides: 11. The germline gives CDR1 MDHEN, CDR2 SYDVKM. CDR3 nucleotide sequence: TGTGCCAGCACCCTTCTAACCGGGACAGCTAATGAAAAACTGTTTTTT. Translated, it gives CASTLLTGTANEKLFF.